This T cell receptor beta chain was found in a study of OX40 agonist ivuxolimab in advanced cancers. A remark on this clone: Its antigen is not known.

Assay: immunoSEQ multiplex PCR; the TCRdb copy retains only in-frame clones and omits some. The data hold about 64,000 clones, with roughly 85% observed a single time. Study-level findings and limits: Among expanded peripheral T cells, antigen specificity went undetermined.

CDR1 is MNHEY and CDR2 is SMNVEV in the germline V gene (reference sequence). V dropped 5 bases and J dropped 8 bases, with 11 bases sitting between them. The CDR3 totals 12 residues. Sample: CD4+ or CD8+ T cells sorted from blood, taken in a trial of the OX40 agonist ivuxolimab. This sequence was found in an adult with an advanced solid tumor such as melanoma, head and neck, liver or kidney cancer. The chain recombines TRBV27 with TRBJ2-3; D unclear. CDR3 in amino acids: CASSPRWGTQYF. CDR3 DNA sequence: TGTGCCAGCAGTCCCCGGTGGGGTACGCAGTATTTT.